The present entry profiles one T cell receptor beta chain with its context. Sequenced by immunoSEQ multiplex PCR; TCRdb stores in-frame clones only, minus some. The sample holds roughly 200,000 clones, 65% to 80% seen once. CDR3 length: 17 amino acids. Losses at the gene ends were 0 bases for V and 1 base for J; bases not matched to a gene: 4. Germline-derived CDR1 and CDR2 are MGHRA and YSYEKL. The entry originates in a study of blood T cell repertoires in COVID-19. Material: peripheral blood. This TCR came from a man aged 45 to 65 who had recovered from COVID-19. J is TRBJ1-3 and V is TRBV4-1; the match to TRBD1 covers 9 bases. CDR3 in amino acids: CASSQEQGALSGNTIYF. The CDR3 DNA follows: TGCGCCAGCAGCCAAGAACAGGGGGCCTTGTCTGGAAACACCATATATTTT.